Following are 27 T cell receptor beta chains from one sample sequenced in a study of Ad26.COV2.S vaccination and SARS-CoV-2 variants. Treatment specified: approximately 18 received Ad26.COV2.S at low or high dose, single or two shots; 5 received placebo; per-sample allocation not given. Samples analyzed were those drawn on day 63 after the first vaccine or placebo injection. The table came from immunoSEQ multiplex PCR; TCRdb's copy has only in-frame clones and leaves some out. Counted here are some 250,000 clones, roughly 88% occurring once; the ten biggest clones make up over 8.5%. The specimen comprised peripheral blood, sampled in a trial of Ad26.COV2.S vaccine versus placebo. Receptors were obtained from a person aged 18-65 years who received the Ad26.COV2.S COVID-19 vaccine or a placebo.

The V call is TRBV13, the J call TRBJ1-3, with D uncertain. Deletions cut 3 bases from V and 5 bases from J, with 8 bases between. Germline assignment: CDR1 PRHDT and CDR2 FYEKMQ (reference sequence). The CDR3 is 13 amino acids. In nucleotides, the CDR3 is TGTGCCAGCAGCTTGGTCGGTCGAAACACCATATATTTT. This codes for CASSLVGRNTIYF.

This clone was seen ten or more times. The gene calls are TRBV10-3 and TRBJ2-7, with D maybe TRBD2 (6 bases). Germline loops: CDR1 ENHRY, CDR2 SYGVKD. Trimming stripped 6 bases from V and 6 bases from J, with 12 bases between. This CDR3 has 12 amino acids. The CDR3 spells CAISGGTSEQYF. The DNA of the CDR3 is TGTGCCATCAGCGGCGGGACCTCCGAGCAGTACTTC.

CDR3 coding DNA: TGTGCCAGCAGCACCCGACGGGCGGGGGAAGAGACCCAGTACTTC. It is translated as CASSTRRAGEETQYF. This chain joins TRBV5-4 and TRBJ2-5; 7 nucleotides match TRBD2. The germline V gene has CDR1 SGHNT and CDR2 YYREEE (reference sequence). CDR3 length: 15 residues. V trimming: 4 bases; J trimming: 3 bases; junction bases outside the gene matches: 9.

There are a few counts of this clone. The chain links TRBV6-5 to TRBJ1-1; TRBD1 is a possible D gene (5 bases). Germline V gene data show CDR1 as MNHEY and CDR2 as SVGAGI. This CDR3 region has 13 residues. The V end lost 8 bases, the J end lost 5 bases, and 15 bases lay between the germline ends. This CDR3 reads CASGGTFRTEAFF. CDR3 DNA sequence: TGTGCCAGCGGGGGGACCTTCAGGACTGAAGCTTTCTTT.

The gene calls are TRBV30 and TRBJ1-6; tentatively, D is TRBD1 (5 bases). This CDR3 is built from 17 residues. V lost 4 bases, J lost 5 bases, and 21 bases lay in between. Looked up from germline, CDR1 is GTSNPN and CDR2 is SVGIG (reference sequence). This CDR3 reads CAWIDRDVERDNSPLHF. The DNA for the CDR3 is TGTGCCTGGATAGACCGGGACGTCGAGCGAGATAATTCACCCCTCCACTTT.

CDR3 DNA: TGTGCCAGCAGCCCGATGGGAACCGGGGAGCTGTTTTTT. Protein sequence: CASSPMGTGELFF. The chain is built from TRBV9 and TRBJ2-2; D is ambiguous. The CDR3 contains 13 residues. Germline CDR1 SGDLS, CDR2 YYNGEE. V was pared by 4 bases and J by 5 bases, with 9 bases between.

The V and J genes are TRBV14 and TRBJ2-7; no clear D gene. Trimming took 6 bases from V and 4 from J, leaving 7 bases between them. Germline V gene sequence: CDR1 SGHDN, CDR2 FVKESK. There are 11 residues in the CDR3. The CDR3 here is CASSIHYEQYF. The CDR3 nucleotides are TGTGCCAGCAGTATACATTACGAGCAGTACTTC.

This chain links TRBV7-2 with TRBJ1-5; D ambiguous. Germline CDR1 reads SGHTA; CDR2 reads FQGNSA. V was clipped by 4 bases and J by 0 bases, with 10 bases between them. CDR3 length: 15 amino acids. CDR3 residues: CASSSLGNSNQPQHF. The CDR3 DNA sequence: TGTGCCAGCAGCTCCCTCGGGAATAGCAATCAGCCCCAGCATTTT.

In nucleotides, the CDR3 is TGTGCCAGCAGTTACGGGACGACTGGAAACACCATATATTTT. This translates into CASSYGTTGNTIYF. This chain connects TRBV6-5 to TRBJ1-3, with D tentatively TRBD1 (5 bases). CDR1 is MNHEY, CDR2 SVGAGI, per germline. The CDR3 consists of 14 residues. V was trimmed by 2 bases and J by 2 bases, leaving 7 bases between them.

V gene TRBV2 combines with J gene TRBJ1-3; possible D gene TRBD1, 5 bases. The germline CDR1 and CDR2 sequences are SNHLY and FYNNEI. Trimming cost V 10 bases and J 3 bases, with 16 bases left between them. The CDR3 loop spans 14 amino acids. CDR3 sequence: CAIDLGPDGNTIYF. For the CDR3, the DNA is TGTGCCATCGACCTGGGACCCGATGGAAACACCATATATTTT.

In DNA form, the CDR3 reads TGTGCCAGCAGCACCTCCGGGACGCTTAACCAGGCCAAAAACATTCAGTACTTC. Protein product: CASSTSGTLNQAKNIQYF. V usage is TRBV21-1 and J usage is TRBJ2-4. TRBV21-1 constitutes a pseudogene. The CDR3 is made up of 18 amino acids.

This rearrangement joins TRBV29-1 to TRBJ2-1; D is ambiguous. The germline CDR1 and CDR2 sequences are SQVTM and ANQGSEA. The CDR3 covers 10 residues. The V end lost 6 bases, the J end lost 9 bases, and 9 bases lay between the germline ends. The CDR3 region is CSVGFTEQFF. The CDR3 nucleotides read TGCAGCGTGGGGTTTACTGAGCAGTTCTTC.

The chain's CDR3 is CAISESMDSSSYEQYF. In DNA, the CDR3 is TGTGCCATCAGTGAGTCGATGGACAGCAGCTCCTACGAGCAGTACTTC. This rearrangement joins TRBV10-3 to TRBJ2-7, with a weak D call TRBD1 (6 bases). Per germline, CDR1 ENHRY and CDR2 SYGVKD. This CDR3 has 16 residues. Deletions cut 0 bases from V and 0 bases from J, with 12 bases between.

V and J are TRBV11-2 and TRBJ1-5; D unresolved. Trimming pared 1 base from V and 2 bases from J, leaving 9 bases between. Looked up from germline, CDR1 is SGHAT and CDR2 is FQNNGV. This CDR3 spans 15 amino acids. CDR3 region: CASSLGGGGNQPQHF. The DNA for the CDR3 is TGTGCCAGCAGCTTAGGGGGTGGTGGCAATCAGCCCCAGCATTTT. The full variable domain, its missing parts supplied by reference TRBV11-2 and TRBJ1-5, is EAGVAQSPRYKIIEKRQSVAFWCNPISGHATLYWYQQILGQGPKLLIQFQNNGVVDDSQLPKDRFSAERLKGVDSTLKIQPAKLEDSAVYLCASSLGGGGNQPQHFGDGTRLSIL.

Note on this clone: Other DNA sequences in this sample translate to the same CDR3. The gene calls are TRBV9 and TRBJ2-2, with D maybe TRBD1 (6 bases). The length of the CDR3 is 16 residues. The germline V and J ends were trimmed by 0 bases and 2 bases, with 11 bases remaining between them. Per the germline V gene, CDR1 is SGDLS and CDR2 is YYNGEE. CDR3 region: CASSVAGGANTGELFF. The CDR3 nucleotides read TGTGCCAGCAGCGTAGCTGGGGGCGCCAACACCGGGGAGCTGTTTTTT.

The chain employs TRBV3-1 (or the pseudogene TRBV3-2) and TRBJ2-2; TRBD2 matches at 8 bases. V shed 6 bases, J shed 7 bases, and the junction held 1 base outside the gene matches. This CDR3 spans 12 amino acids. CDR1 and CDR2 from the germline V gene are LGHDT and YNNKEL (reference sequence). CDR3 nucleotides: TGTGCCAGCAGTACTAGCGGCGGGGAGCTGTTTTTT. Translated: CASSTSGGELFF.

This chain uses TRBV18 with TRBJ1-2, with D tentatively TRBD1 (6 bases). With 3 bases removed from V and 2 bases from J, the gap between germline ends came to 10 bases. The germline gives CDR1 KGHSH, CDR2 LQKENI. This CDR3 is built from 14 residues. For the CDR3, the DNA is TGTGCCAGCTCACCTAGGGGACAAAACTATGGCTACACCTTC. Translated, it gives CASSPRGQNYGYTF.

This clone was seen only once. The chain combines TRBV7-8 with TRBJ2-3; a possible D gene is TRBD1 (5 bases). The V end lost 1 base, the J end lost 2 bases, and 13 bases lay between the germline ends. The germline CDR1 and CDR2 sequences are SGHVS and FQNEAQ. The CDR3 loop spans 16 amino acids. CDR3 nucleotides: TGTGCCAGCAGCTTAGGGGGCGTCAGTTACACAGATACGCAGTATTTT. Protein sequence: CASSLGGVSYTDTQYF. Drawing the rest from reference TRBV7-8 and TRBJ2-3, the complete variable domain is GAGVSQSPRYKVAKRGQDVALRCDPISGHVSLFWYQQALGQGPEFLTYFQNEAQLDKSGLPSDRFFAERPEGSVSTLKIQRTQQEDSAVYLCASSLGGVSYTDTQYFGPGTRLTVL.

This chain links TRBV28 with TRBJ1-3; 7 positions agree with TRBD1. V dropped 6 bases and J dropped 0; count of bases not matched to a gene: 5. Looked up from germline, CDR1 is MDHEN and CDR2 is SYDVKM. The CDR3 is 15 amino acids. The CDR3 coding sequence is TGTGCCAGCAGCACAGGGGTCAGCTCTGGAAACACCATATATTTT. Translated: CASSTGVSSGNTIYF.

V is TRBV5-8 and J is TRBJ2-5, with 16 nucleotides matching TRBD2. CDR3 length: 18 amino acids. The junction had 9 bases not matched to a gene; V was cut back by 5 bases and J by 2 bases. Looked up from germline, CDR1 is SGHTS and CDR2 is YDEGEE. The CDR3 DNA reads TGTGCCAGCAGGCCGGGACTAGCGGGGGGGCCATTGCAAGAGACCCAGTACTTC. This codes for CASRPGLAGGPLQETQYF.

Only one count was recorded for this clone. J is TRBJ2-7 and V is TRBV4-3, with D unresolved. The V end was cut by 4 bases, the J end by 6 bases, with 16 bases between. Germline V gene data show CDR1 as LGHNA and CDR2 as YSLEER. This CDR3 comprises 14 residues. In nucleotides, the CDR3 is TGCGCCAGCAGCCCCTCGACGGACCCTGGCGAGCAGTACTTC. It is translated as CASSPSTDPGEQYF.

This chain joins TRBV30 and TRBJ2-3; 9 positions agree with TRBD2. The germline V gene encodes CDR1 GTSNPN and CDR2 SVGIG (reference sequence). This CDR3 has 15 residues. After removal of 1 base from V and 2 bases from J, the junction contained 4 bases not matched to a gene. The CDR3 DNA reads as TGTGCCTGGAGTGCAGGACTAGCGCTCACAGATACGCAGTATTTT. It codes for CAWSAGLALTDTQYF.

The chain joins TRBV5-1 to TRBJ2-7; the D gene could be TRBD1 or TRBD2 (5 bases each). The CDR3 runs to 13 residues. Germline-derived CDR1 and CDR2 are SGHRS and YFSETQ. V lost 0 bases and J lost 7, with 11 bases in between. Here the CDR3 reads CASSLVGGREQYF. CDR3 bases: TGCGCCAGCAGCTTGGTTGGGGGTAGGGAGCAGTACTTC.

V is TRBV6-4 and J is TRBJ2-7, with D hard to call. V lost 4 bases and J 4 bases, leaving 14 bases between the germline ends. The CDR3 extends over 14 amino acids. The germline CDR1 and CDR2 sequences are MRHNA and SNTAGT. CDR3 in amino acids: CASSVHFLGYEQYF. CDR3 bases: TGTGCCAGCAGTGTCCACTTCCTAGGTTACGAGCAGTACTTC.

This chain uses TRBV30 with TRBJ2-3; D uncertain. V was trimmed by 0 bases and J by 6 bases, leaving 10 bases between them. This CDR3 is 13 amino acids long. Per germline, CDR1 GTSNPN and CDR2 SVGIG (reference sequence). The CDR3 protein is CAWSVRARDTQYF. CDR3 coding DNA: TGTGCCTGGAGTGTACGCGCTAGGGATACGCAGTATTTT.

The chain links TRBV20-1 to TRBJ2-7; 9 bases are shared with TRBD1. Germline V lookup: CDR1 DFQATT, CDR2 SNEGSKA (reference sequence). Unmatched junction bases numbered 8, after V lost 3 bases and J lost 2 bases. The CDR3 contains 15 residues. CDR3 sequence (DNA): TGCAGTGCTAGTCCCACGGGACAGGGTACCTACGAGCAGTACTTC. This codes for CSASPTGQGTYEQYF.

This clone was counted between two and nine times. The gene calls are TRBV5-1 and TRBJ1-2; a possible D gene is TRBD1 (6 bases). The V and J ends lost 4 bases and 7 bases respectively, with 20 bases between them. This CDR3 spans 15 amino acids. Per germline, CDR1 SGHRS and CDR2 YFSETQ. CDR3 sequence (DNA): TGCGCCAGCAGCCCCGGGAGGGGGTCGGGTGGTGGCTACACCTTC. It encodes CASSPGRGSGGGYTF.